This T cell receptor (beta chain) was recorded in a study of post-analysis software for immune sequencing data. Turning to the study itself: Relapsing-remitting, secondary progressive and progressive-relapsing multiple sclerosis were all included among the disease courses. Findings of the study overall: There were five or six TRBV segments more frequent in patients than controls, and TRBV5-6, TRBV5-1 and TRBV20-1 were among them.

CDR3 length: 13 residues. Germline-derived CDR1 and CDR2 are MNHNS and SASEGT. J was trimmed by 5 bases and V by 5 bases; bases with no gene match: 2. TCR beta cDNA libraries had unique molecular identifiers. Input populations of about 0.95 to 11 million T cells gave rise to about 480,000 cDNA molecules. One entry per CDR3 protein, called by TCRdb with MiXCR from the PCR reads. The profile shows about 160,000 distinct CDR3 sequences, 35% to 40% of them singletons. Concerning this clonotype: Its antigen remains unidentified.

The source was blood, collected after autologous hematopoietic stem cell transplantation. The chain carries TRBV6-1 and TRBJ2-1; 8 bases map to TRBD1. This receptor was identified in a girl aged 10 to 17 with multiple sclerosis. Here the CDR3 reads CASSPDRDNEQFF. The CDR3 region has the DNA TGTGCCAGCAGTCCGGACAGGGACAATGAGCAGTTCTTC.